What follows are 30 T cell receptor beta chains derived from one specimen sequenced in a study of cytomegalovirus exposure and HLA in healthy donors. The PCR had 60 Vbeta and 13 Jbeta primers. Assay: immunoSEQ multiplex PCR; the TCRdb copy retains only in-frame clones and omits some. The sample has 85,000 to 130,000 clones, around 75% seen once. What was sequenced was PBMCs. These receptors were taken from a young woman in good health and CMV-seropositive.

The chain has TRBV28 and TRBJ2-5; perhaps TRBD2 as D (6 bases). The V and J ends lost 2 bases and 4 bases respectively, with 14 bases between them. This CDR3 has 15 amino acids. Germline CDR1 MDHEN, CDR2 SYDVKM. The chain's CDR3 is CASSLEPGSGETQYF. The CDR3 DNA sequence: TGTGCCAGCAGTTTAGAACCCGGGAGTGGAGAGACCCAGTACTTC.

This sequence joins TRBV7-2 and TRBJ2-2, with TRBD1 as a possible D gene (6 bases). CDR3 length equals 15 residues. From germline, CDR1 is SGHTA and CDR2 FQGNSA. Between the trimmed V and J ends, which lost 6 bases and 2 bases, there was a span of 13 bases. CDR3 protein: CASRLTGTNTGELFF. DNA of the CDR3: TGTGCCAGCAGACTTACAGGGACAAACACCGGGGAGCTGTTTTTT.

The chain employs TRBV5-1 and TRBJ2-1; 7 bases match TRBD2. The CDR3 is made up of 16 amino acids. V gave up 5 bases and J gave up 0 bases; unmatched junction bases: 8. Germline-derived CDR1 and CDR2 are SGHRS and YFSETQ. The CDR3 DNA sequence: TGCGCCAGCAGTTCCGAGGGCGGGAGCTCCTACAATGAGCAGTTCTTC. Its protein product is CASSSEGGSSYNEQFF.

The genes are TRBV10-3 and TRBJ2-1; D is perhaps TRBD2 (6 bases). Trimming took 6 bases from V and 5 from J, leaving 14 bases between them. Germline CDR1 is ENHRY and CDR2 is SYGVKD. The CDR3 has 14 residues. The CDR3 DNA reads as TGTGCCATCAGGGGACTTCTCTCGAACAATGAGCAGTTCTTC. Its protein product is CAIRGLLSNNEQFF.

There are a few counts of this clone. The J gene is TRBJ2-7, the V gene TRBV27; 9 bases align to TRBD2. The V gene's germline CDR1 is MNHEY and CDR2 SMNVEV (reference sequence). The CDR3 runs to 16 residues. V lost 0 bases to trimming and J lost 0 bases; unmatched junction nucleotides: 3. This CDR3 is CASSLSLAGTSYEQYF. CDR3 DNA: TGTGCCAGCAGTTTATCGCTAGCGGGAACCTCCTACGAGCAGTACTTC.

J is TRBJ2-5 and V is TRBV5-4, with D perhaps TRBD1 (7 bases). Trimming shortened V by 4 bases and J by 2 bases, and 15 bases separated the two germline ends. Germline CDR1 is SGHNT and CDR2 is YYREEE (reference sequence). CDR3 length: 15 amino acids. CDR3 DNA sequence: TGTGCCAGCAGCCCGGGCGGGACAGAACAAGAGACCCAGTACTTC. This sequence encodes CASSPGGTEQETQYF.

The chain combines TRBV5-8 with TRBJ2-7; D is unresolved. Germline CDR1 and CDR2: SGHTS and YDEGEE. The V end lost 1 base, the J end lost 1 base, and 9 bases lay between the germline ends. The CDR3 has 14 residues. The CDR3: CASSLLSASYEQYF. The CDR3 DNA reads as TGTGCCAGCAGCTTGTTGTCTGCGTCCTACGAGCAGTACTTC. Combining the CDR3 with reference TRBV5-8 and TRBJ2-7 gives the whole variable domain EAGVTQSPTHLIKTRGQQATLRCSPISGHTSVYWYQQALGLGLQFLLWYDEGEERNRGNFPPRFSGRQFPNYSSELNVNALELEDSALYLCASSLLSASYEQYFGPGTRLTVT.

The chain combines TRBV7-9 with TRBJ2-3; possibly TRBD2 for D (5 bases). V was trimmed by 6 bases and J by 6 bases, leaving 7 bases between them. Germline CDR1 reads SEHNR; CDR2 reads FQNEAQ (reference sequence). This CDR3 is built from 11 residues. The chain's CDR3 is CASSTGDTQYF. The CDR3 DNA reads TGTGCCAGCAGTACGGGGGATACGCAGTATTTT.

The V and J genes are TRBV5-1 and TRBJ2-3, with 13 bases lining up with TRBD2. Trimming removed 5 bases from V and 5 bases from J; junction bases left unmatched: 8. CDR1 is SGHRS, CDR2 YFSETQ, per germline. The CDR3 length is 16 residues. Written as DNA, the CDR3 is TGCGCCAGCAGAGCGGCTACTAGCGGGAGGGTAGATACGCAGTATTTT. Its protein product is CASRAATSGRVDTQYF.

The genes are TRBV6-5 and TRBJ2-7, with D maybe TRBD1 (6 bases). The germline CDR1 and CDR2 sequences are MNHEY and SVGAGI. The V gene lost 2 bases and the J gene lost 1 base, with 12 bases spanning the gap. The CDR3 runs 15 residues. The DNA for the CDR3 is TGTGCCAGCAGTTACCGGATTAGGGGGTCCTACGAGCAGTACTTC. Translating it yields CASSYRIRGSYEQYF.

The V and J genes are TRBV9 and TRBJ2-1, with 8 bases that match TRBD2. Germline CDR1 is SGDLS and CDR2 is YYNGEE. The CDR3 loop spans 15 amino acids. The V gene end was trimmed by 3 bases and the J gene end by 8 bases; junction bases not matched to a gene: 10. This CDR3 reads CASSERGLDRHEQFF. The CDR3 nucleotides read TGTGCCAGCAGCGAGAGGGGACTAGATAGACATGAGCAGTTCTTC. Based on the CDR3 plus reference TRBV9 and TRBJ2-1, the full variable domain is DSGVTQTPKHLITATGQRVTLRCSPRSGDLSVYWYQQSLDQGLQFLIQYYNGEERAKGNILERFSAQQFPDLHSELNLSSLELGDSALYFCASSERGLDRHEQFFGPGTRLTVL.

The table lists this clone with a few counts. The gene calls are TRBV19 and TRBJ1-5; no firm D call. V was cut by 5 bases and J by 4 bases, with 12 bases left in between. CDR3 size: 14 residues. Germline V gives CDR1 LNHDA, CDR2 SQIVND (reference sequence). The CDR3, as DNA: TGTGCCAGTAGTGCCCGCTTCACTAATCAGCCCCAGCATTTT. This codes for CASSARFTNQPQHF.

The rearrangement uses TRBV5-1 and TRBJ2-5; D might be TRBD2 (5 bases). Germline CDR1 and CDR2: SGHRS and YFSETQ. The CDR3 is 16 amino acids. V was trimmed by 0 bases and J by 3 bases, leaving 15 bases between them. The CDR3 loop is CASSLGRTAPEETQYF. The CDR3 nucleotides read TGCGCCAGCAGCTTGGGCAGGACTGCGCCTGAAGAGACCCAGTACTTC.

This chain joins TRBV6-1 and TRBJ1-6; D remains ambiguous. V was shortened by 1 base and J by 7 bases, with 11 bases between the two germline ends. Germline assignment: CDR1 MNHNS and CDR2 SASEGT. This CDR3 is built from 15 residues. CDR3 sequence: CASSEGGVENSPLHF. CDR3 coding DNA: TGTGCCAGCAGTGAAGGGGGAGTCGAGAATTCACCCCTCCACTTT.

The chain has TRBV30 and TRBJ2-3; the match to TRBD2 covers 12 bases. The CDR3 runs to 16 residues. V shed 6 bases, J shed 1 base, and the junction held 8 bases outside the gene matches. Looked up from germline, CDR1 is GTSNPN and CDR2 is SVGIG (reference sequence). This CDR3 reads CACGLAGRVGTDTQYF. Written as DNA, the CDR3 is TGTGCCTGTGGACTAGCGGGGAGGGTCGGCACAGATACGCAGTATTTT.

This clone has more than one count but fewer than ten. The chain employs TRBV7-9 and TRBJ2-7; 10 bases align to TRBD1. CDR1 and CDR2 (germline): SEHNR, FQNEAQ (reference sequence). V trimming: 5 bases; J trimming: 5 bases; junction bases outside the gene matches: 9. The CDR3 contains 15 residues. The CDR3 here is CASSPLGTGVNEQYF. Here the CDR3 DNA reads TGTGCCAGCAGCCCCCTGGGGACAGGGGTCAACGAGCAGTACTTC.

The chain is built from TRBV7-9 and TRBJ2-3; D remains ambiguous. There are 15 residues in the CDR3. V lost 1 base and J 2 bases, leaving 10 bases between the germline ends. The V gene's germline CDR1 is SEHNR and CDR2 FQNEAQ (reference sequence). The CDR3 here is CASSLGPGYTDTQYF. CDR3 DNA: TGTGCCAGCAGCTTAGGGCCAGGATACACAGATACGCAGTATTTT.

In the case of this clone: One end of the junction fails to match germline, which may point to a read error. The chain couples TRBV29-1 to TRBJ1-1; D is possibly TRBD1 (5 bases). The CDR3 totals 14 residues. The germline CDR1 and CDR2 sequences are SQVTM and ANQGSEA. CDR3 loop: CSVWRRGTRSESFF. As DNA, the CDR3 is TGCAGCGTTTGGCGGCGGGGGACGCGGAGTGAATCTTTCTTT.

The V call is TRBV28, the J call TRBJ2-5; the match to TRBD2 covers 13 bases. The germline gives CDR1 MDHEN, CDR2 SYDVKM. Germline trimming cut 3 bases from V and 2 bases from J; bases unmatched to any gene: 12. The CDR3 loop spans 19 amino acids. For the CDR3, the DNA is TGTGCCAGCAGTTTTCACCCTACTAGCGGGAGGGCCGGGCAAGAGACCCAGTACTTC. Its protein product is CASSFHPTSGRAGQETQYF.

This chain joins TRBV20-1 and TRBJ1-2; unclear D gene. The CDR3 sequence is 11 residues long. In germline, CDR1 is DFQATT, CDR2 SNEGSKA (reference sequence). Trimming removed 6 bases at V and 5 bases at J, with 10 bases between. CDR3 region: CSAAQVYGYTF. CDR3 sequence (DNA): TGCAGTGCGGCTCAGGTTTATGGCTACACCTTC.

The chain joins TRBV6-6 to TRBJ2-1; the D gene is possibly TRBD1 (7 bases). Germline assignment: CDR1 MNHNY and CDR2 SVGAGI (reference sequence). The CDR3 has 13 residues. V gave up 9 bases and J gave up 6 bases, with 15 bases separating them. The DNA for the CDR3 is TGTGCCAGTAGGCCAGGGGGGCCCAATGAGCAGTTCTTC. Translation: CASRPGGPNEQFF.

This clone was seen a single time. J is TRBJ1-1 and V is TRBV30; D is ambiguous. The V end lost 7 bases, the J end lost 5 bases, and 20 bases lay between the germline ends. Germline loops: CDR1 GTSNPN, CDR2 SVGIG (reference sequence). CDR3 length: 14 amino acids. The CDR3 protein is CASTRGGSRTEAFF. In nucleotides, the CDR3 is TGTGCCTCGACCCGGGGAGGGAGTAGGACTGAAGCTTTCTTT.

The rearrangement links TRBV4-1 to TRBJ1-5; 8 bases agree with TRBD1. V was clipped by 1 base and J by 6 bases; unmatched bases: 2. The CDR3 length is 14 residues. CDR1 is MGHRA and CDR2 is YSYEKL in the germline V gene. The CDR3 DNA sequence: TGCGCCAGCAGCCAAGGACAGGGGCCTCAGCCCCAGCATTTT. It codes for CASSQGQGPQPQHF.

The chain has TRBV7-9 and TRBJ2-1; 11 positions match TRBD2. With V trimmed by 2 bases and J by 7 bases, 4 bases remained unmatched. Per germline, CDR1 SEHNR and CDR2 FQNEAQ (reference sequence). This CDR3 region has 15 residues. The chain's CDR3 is CASSLILAGVNEQFF. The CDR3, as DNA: TGTGCCAGCAGCTTAATACTAGCGGGAGTTAATGAGCAGTTCTTC.

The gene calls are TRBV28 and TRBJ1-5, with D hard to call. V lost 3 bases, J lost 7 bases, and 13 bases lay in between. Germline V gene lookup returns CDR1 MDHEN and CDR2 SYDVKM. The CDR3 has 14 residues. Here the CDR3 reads CASSLSGAGQPQHF. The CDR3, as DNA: TGTGCCAGCAGTTTGTCGGGAGCTGGGCAGCCCCAGCATTTT.

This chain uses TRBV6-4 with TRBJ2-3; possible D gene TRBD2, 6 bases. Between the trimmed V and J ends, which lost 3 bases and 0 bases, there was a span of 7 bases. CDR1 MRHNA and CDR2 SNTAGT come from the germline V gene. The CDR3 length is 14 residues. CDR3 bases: TGTGCCAGCAGTGAGGGGGGTAGCACAGATACGCAGTATTTT. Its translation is CASSEGGSTDTQYF.

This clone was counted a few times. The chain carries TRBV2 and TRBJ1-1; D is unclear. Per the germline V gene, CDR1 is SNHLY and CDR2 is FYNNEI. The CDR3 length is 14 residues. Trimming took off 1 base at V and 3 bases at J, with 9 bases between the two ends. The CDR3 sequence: CASSEGGRDTEAFF. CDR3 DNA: TGTGCCAGCAGTGAAGGAGGGAGGGACACTGAAGCTTTCTTT.

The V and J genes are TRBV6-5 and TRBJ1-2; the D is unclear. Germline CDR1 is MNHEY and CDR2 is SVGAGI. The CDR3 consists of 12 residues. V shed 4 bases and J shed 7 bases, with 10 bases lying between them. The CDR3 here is CASSSTVSGYTF. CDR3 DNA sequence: TGTGCCAGCAGTTCAACTGTGAGTGGCTACACCTTC.

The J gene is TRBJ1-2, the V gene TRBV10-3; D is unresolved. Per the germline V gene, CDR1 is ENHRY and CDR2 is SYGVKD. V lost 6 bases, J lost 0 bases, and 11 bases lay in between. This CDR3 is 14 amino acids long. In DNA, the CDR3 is TGTGCCATCAGCGAGGGAGCAGCTAACTATGGCTACACCTTC. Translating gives CAISEGAANYGYTF.

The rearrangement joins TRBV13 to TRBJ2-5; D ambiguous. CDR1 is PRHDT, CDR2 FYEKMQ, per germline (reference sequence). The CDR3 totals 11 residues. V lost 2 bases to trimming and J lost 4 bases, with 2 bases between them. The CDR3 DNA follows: TGTGCCAGCAGCTTACGAGAGACCCAGTACTTC. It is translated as CASSLRETQYF.